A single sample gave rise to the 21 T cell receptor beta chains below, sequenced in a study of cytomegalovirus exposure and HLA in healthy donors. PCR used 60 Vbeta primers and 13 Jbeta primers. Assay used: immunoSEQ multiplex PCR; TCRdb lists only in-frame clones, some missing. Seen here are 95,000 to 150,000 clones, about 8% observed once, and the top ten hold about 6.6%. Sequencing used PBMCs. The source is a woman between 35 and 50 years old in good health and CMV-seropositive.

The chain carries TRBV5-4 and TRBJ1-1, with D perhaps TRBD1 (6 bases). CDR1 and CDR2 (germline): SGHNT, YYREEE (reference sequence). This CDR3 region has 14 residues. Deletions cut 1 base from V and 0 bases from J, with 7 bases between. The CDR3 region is CASSLPGVNTEAFF. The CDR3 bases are TGTGCCAGCAGCTTGCCAGGGGTGAACACTGAAGCTTTCTTT.

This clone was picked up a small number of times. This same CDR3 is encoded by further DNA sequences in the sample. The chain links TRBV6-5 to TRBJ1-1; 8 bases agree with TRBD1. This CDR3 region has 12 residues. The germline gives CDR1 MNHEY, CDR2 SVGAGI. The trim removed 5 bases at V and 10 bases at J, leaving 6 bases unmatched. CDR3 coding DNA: TGTGCCAGCAGTCCCCCGGGACAGGTAGCTTTCTTT. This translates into CASSPPGQVAFF.

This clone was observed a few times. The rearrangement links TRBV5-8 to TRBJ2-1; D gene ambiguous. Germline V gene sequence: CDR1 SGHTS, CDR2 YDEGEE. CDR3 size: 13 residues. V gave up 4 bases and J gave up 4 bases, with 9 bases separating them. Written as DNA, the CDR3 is TGTGCCAGCAGCCTGCCAGGATACAATGAGCAGTTCTTC. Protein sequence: CASSLPGYNEQFF.

In nucleotides, the CDR3 is TGTGCCAGCAGTTACCGGCGGGGGGCCTCCTACGAGCAGTACTTC. Amino acids: CASSYRRGASYEQYF. J is TRBJ2-7 and V is TRBV6-5; 8 bases align to TRBD2. The CDR3 is made up of 15 amino acids. Per germline, CDR1 MNHEY and CDR2 SVGAGI. J lost 0 bases, V lost 2 bases, and 3 bases had no gene match.

CDR3 bases: TGTGCCAGCAGTGGGCGCATAGGGGGAAGGGCCCAGCATTTT. Its translation: CASSGRIGGRAQHF. The chain recombines TRBV6-1 with TRBJ1-5, with D perhaps TRBD1 (6 bases). The CDR3 runs to 14 residues. Germline values: CDR1 MNHNS, CDR2 SASEGT. Deletions cut 4 bases from V and 11 bases from J, with 18 bases between.

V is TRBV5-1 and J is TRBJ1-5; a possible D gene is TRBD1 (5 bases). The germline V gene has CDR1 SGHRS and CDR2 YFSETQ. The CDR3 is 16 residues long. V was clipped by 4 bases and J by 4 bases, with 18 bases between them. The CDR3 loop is CASSLNPRGTNQPQHF. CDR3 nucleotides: TGCGCCAGCAGCCTGAACCCGCGGGGGACTAATCAGCCCCAGCATTTT.

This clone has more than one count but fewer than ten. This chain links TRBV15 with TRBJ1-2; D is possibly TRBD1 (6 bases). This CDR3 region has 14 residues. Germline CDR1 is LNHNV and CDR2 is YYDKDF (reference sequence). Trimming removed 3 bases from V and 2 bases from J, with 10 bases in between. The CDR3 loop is CATSSAQGNYGYTF. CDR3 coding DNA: TGTGCCACCAGCAGCGCCCAGGGGAACTATGGCTACACCTTC.

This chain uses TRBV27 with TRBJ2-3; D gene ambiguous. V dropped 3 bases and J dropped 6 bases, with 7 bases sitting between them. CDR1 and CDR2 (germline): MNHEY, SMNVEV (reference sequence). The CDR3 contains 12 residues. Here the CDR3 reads CASSFGEDTQYF. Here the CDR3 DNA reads TGTGCCAGCAGTTTCGGAGAGGATACGCAGTATTTT.

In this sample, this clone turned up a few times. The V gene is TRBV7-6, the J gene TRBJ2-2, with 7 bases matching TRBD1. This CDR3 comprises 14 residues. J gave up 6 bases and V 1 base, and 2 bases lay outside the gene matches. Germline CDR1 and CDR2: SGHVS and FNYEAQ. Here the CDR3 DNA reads TGTGCCAGCAGCTTAGACAGGGGATCCGGGGAGCTGTTTTTT. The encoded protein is CASSLDRGSGELFF.

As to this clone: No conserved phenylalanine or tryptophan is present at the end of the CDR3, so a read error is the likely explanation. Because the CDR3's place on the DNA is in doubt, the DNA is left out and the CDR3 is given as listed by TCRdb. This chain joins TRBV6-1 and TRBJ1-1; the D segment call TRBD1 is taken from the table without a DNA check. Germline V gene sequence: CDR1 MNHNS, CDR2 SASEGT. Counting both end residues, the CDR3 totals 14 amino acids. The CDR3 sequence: CASSQGLGETEPFL.

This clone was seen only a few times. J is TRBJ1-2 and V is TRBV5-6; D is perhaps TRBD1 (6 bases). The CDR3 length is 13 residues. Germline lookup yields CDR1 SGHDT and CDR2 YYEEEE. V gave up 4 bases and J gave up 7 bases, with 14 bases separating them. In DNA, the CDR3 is TGTGCCAGCAGCCGCCCGGGGGGCTCTGGCTACACCTTC. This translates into CASSRPGGSGYTF.

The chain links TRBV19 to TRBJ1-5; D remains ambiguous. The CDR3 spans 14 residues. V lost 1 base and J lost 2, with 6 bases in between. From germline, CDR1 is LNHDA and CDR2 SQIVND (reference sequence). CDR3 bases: TGTGCCAGTAGTATAGCCGGGGGCAATCAGCCCCAGCATTTT. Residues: CASSIAGGNQPQHF.

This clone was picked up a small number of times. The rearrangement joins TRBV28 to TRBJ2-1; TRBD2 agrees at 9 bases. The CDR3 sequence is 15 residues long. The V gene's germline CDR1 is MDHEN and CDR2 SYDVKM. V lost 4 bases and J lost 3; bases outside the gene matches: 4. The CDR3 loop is CASSSERGDYNEQFF. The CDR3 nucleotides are TGTGCCAGCAGTTCAGAGCGGGGGGACTACAATGAGCAGTTCTTC.

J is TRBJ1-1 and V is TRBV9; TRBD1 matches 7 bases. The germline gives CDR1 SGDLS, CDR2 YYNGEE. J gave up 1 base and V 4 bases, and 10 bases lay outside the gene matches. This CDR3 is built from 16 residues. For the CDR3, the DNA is TGTGCCAGCAGCAAAGGAGGGGGCCGGGGGAACACTGAAGCTTTCTTT. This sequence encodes CASSKGGGRGNTEAFF.

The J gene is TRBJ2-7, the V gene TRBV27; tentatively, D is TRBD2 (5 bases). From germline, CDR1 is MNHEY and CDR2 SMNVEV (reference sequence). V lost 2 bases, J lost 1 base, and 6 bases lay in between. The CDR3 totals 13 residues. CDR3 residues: CASSLSGSYEQYF. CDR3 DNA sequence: TGTGCCAGCAGTTTAAGCGGATCCTACGAGCAGTACTTC.

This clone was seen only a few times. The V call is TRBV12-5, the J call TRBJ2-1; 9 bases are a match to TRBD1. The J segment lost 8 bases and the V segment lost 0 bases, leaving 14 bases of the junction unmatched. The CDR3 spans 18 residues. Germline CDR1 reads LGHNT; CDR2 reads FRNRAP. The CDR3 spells CASGLVSGTGFVLDEQFF. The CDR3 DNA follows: TGTGCTAGTGGTTTGGTAAGCGGGACAGGGTTTGTTTTGGATGAGCAGTTCTTC.

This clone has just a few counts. CDR3 in amino acids: CARSPARTIYF. The CDR3 DNA is TGTGCCAGAAGCCCCGCGAGAACCATATATTTT. The chain couples TRBV5-3 to TRBJ1-3; D is uncertain. TRBV5-3 is annotated as an ORF whose role is uncertain. Trimming pared 4 bases from V and 10 bases from J, leaving 9 bases between. The CDR3 loop spans 11 amino acids.

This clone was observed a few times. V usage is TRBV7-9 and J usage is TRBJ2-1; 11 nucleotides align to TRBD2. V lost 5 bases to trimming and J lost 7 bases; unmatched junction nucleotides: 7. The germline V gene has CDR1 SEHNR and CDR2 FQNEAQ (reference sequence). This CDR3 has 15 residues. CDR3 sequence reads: CASSTLAGDGNEQFF. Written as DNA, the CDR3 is TGTGCCAGCAGCACACTAGCGGGGGACGGGAATGAGCAGTTCTTC.

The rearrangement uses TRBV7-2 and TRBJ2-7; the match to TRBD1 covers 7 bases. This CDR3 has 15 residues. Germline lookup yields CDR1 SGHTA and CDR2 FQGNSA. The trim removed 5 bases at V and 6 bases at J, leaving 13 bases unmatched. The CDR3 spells CASSPQKGAPREQYF. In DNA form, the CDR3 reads TGTGCCAGCAGCCCCCAAAAGGGGGCGCCTCGCGAGCAGTACTTC. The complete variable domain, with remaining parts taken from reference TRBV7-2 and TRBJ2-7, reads GAGVSQSPSNKVTEKGKDVELRCDPISGHTALYWYRQSLGQGLEFLIYFQGNSAPDKSGLPSDRFSAERTGGSVSTLTIQRTQQEDSAVYLCASSPQKGAPREQYFGPGTRLTVT.

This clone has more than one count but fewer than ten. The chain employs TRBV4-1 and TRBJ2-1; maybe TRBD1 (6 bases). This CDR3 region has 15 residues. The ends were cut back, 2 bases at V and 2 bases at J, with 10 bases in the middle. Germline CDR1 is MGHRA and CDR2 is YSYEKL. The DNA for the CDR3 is TGCGCCAGCAGCCAAACAGGGACCCCCTACAATGAGCAGTTCTTC. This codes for CASSQTGTPYNEQFF.

CDR3 DNA sequence: TGTGCCAGCAGTTACTCCCTCTTGGCCAGTAATGAAAAACTGTTTTTT. It translates to CASSYSLLASNEKLFF. The chain employs TRBV6-5 and TRBJ1-4; no firm D call. CDR3 size: 16 residues. Between the trimmed V and J ends, which lost 0 bases and 4 bases, there was a span of 12 bases. Germline V lookup: CDR1 MNHEY, CDR2 SVGAGI.